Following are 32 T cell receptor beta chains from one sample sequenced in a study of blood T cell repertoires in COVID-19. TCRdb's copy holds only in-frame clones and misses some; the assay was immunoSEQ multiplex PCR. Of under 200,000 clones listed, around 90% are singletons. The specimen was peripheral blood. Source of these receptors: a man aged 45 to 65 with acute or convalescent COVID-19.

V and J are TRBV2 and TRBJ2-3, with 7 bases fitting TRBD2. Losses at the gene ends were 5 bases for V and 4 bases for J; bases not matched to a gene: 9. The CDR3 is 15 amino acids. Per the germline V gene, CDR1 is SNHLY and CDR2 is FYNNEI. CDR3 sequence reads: CASSQNPGGADTQYF. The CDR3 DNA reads TGTGCCAGCAGTCAAAACCCGGGGGGTGCAGATACGCAGTATTTT.

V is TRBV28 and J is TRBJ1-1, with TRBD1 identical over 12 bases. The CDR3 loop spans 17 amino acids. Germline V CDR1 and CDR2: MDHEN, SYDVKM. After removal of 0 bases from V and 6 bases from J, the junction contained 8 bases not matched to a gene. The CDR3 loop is CASSLWGTGGAVAEAFF. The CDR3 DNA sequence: TGTGCCAGCAGTTTATGGGGGACAGGGGGCGCGGTGGCTGAAGCTTTCTTT.

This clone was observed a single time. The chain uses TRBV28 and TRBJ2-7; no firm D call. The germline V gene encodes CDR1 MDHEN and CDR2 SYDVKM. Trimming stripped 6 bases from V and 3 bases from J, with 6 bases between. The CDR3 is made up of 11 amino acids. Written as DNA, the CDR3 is TGTGCCAGCAGGCTAGACTACGAGCAGTACTTC. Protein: CASRLDYEQYF.

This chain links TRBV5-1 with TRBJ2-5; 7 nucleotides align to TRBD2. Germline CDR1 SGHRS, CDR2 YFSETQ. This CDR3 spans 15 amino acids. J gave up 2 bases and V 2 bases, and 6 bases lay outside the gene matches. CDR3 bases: TGCGCCAGCAGCTTATTAGGGACTATTCAAGAGACCCAGTACTTC. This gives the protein CASSLLGTIQETQYF.

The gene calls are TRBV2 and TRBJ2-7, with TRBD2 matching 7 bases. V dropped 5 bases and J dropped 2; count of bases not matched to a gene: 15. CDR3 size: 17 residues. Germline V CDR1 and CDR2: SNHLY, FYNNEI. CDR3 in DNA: TGTGCCAGCAGTCGTGCAATCCCGGGAGGCACCCCCTACGAGCAGTACGTC. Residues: CASSRAIPGGTPYEQYV.

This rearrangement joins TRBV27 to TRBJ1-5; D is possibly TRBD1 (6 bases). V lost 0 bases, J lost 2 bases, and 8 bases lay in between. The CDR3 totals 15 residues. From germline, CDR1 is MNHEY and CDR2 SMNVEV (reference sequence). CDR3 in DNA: TGTGCCAGCAGTTTATCCGCAGGGGGCAATCAGCCCCAGCATTTT. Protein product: CASSLSAGGNQPQHF.

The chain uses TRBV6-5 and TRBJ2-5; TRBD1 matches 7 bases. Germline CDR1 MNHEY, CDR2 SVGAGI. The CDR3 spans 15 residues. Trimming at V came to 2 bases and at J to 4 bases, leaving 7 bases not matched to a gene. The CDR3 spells CASSYARTGGETQYF. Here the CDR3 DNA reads TGTGCCAGCAGTTACGCCAGGACAGGTGGAGAGACCCAGTACTTC.

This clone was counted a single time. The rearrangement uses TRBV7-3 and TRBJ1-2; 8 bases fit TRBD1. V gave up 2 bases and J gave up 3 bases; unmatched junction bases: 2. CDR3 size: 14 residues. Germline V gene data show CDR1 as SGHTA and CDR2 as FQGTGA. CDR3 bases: TGTGCCAGCAGCTTACAGGGGGCTGACTATGGCTACACCTTC. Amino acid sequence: CASSLQGADYGYTF.

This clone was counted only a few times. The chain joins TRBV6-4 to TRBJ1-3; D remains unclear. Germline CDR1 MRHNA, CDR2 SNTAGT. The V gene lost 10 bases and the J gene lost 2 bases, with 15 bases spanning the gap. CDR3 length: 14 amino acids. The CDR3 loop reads CATDVGGPGNTIYF. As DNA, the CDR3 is TGTGCCACCGACGTAGGAGGACCTGGAAACACCATATATTTT.

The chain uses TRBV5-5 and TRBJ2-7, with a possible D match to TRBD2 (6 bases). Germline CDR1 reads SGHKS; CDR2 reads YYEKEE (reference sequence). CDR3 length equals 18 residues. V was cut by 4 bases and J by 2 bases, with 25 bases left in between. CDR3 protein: CASSPPFGASGSTYEQYV. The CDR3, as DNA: TGTGCCAGCAGCCCCCCTTTTGGCGCCAGCGGGTCAACCTACGAGCAGTACGTC.

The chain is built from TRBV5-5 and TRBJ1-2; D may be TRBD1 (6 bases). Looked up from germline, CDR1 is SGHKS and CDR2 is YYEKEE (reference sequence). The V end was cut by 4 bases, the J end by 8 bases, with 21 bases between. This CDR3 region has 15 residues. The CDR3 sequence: CASSPEQGRERGYTF. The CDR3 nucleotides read TGTGCCAGCAGCCCAGAACAGGGCCGTGAAAGGGGCTACACCTTC.

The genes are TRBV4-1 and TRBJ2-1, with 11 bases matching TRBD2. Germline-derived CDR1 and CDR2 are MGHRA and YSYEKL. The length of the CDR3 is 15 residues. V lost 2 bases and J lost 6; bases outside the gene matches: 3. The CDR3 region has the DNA TGCGCCAGCAGCCAAAATAGCGGGAGGGCCAATGAGCAGTTCTTC. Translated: CASSQNSGRANEQFF.

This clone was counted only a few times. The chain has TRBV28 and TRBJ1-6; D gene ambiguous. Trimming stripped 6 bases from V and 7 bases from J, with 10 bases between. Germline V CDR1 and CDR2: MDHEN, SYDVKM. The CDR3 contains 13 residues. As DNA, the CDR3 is TGTGCCAGCAGCCCACAATCGAATTCACCCCTCCACTTT. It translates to CASSPQSNSPLHF. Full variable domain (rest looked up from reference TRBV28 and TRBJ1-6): DVKVTQSSRYLVKRTGEKVFLECVQDMDHENMFWYRQDPGLGLRLIYFSYDVKMKEKGDIPEGYSVSREKKERFSLILESASTNQTSMYLCASSPQSNSPLHFGNGTRLTVT.

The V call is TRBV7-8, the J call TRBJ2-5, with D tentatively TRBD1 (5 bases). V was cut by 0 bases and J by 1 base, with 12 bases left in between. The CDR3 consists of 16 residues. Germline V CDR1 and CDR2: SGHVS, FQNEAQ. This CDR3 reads CASSLAIRGIQETQYF. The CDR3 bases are TGTGCCAGCAGCTTAGCGATTAGGGGCATCCAAGAGACCCAGTACTTC.

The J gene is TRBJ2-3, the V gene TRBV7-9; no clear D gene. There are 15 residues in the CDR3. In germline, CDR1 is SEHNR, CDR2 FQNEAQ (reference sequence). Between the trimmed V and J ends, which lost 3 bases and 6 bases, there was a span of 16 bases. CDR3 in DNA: TGTGCCAGCAGCTTTGCCCTTGATTTTCGGGATACGCAGTATTTT. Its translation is CASSFALDFRDTQYF.

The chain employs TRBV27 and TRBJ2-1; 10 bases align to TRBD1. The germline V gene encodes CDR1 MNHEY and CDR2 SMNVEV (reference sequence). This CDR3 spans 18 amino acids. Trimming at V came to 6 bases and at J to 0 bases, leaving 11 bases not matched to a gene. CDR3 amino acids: CASRAGQGQHFSYNEQFF. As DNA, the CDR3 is TGTGCCAGCAGAGCGGGACAGGGGCAGCACTTCTCCTACAATGAGCAGTTCTTC.

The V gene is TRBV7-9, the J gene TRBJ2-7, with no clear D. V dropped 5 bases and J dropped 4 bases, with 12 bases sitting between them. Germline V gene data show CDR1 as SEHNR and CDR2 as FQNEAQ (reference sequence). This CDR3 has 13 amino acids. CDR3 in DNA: TGTGCCAGCAGCCCCGCGGTTAGTTACGAGCAGTACTTC. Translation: CASSPAVSYEQYF.

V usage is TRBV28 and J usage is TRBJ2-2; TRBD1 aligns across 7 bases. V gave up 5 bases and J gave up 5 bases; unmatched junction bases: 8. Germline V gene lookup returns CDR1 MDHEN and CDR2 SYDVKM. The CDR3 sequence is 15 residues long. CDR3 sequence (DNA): TGTGCCAGCAGTCTGAGGACAGGTGTAACCGGGGAGCTGTTTTTT. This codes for CASSLRTGVTGELFF.

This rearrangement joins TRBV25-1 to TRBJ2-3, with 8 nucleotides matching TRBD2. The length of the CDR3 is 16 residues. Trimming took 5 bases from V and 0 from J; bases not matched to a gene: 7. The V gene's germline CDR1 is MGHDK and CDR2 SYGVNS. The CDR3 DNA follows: TGTGCCAGCAGTACCCAGCGGGGGAAGAGCACAGATACGCAGTATTTT. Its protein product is CASSTQRGKSTDTQYF.

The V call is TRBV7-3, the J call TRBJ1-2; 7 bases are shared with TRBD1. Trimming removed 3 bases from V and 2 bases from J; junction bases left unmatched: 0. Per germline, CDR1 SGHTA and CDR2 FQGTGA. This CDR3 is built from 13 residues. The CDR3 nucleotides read TGTGCCAGCAGCTTGGGACAGAACTATGGCTACACCTTC. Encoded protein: CASSLGQNYGYTF.

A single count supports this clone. The CDR3, as DNA: TGTGCCAGCAGCTGGACGGGGTTGACTGAAGCTTTCTTT. This gives the protein CASSWTGLTEAFF. J is TRBJ1-1 and V is TRBV12-3 or TRBV12-4, with no clear D. Trimming removed 6 bases from V and 5 bases from J, with 13 bases in between. The CDR3 covers 13 residues.

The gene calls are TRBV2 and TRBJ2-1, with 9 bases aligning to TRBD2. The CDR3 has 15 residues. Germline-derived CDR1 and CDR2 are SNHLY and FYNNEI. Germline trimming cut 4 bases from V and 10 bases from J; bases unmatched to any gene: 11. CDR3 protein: CASSVWLAGTGEQFF. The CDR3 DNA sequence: TGTGCCAGCAGTGTGTGGCTAGCGGGGACGGGAGAGCAGTTCTTC.

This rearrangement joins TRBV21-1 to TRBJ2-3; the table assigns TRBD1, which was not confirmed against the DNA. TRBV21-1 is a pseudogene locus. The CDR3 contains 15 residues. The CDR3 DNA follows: TGTGCCAGCAGCAGTGGACAGGGGGACACAGATACGCAGTATTTT. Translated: CASSSGQGDTDTQYF.

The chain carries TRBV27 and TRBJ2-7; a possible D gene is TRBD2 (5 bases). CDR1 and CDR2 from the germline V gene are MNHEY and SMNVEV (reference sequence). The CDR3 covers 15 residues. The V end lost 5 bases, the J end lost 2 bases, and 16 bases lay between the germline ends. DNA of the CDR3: TGTGCCAGCAGTCCTTTCGAGGAGCGGACCTACGAGCAGTACTTC. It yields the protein CASSPFEERTYEQYF.

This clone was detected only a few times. The CDR3, as DNA: TGTGCCAGCAGCTTTTCGGACAGTGAGCAGTTCTTC. Translated, it gives CASSFSDSEQFF. The chain joins TRBV7-9 to TRBJ2-1, with a possible D match to TRBD1 (6 bases). The CDR3 length is 12 residues. The V end lost 3 bases, the J end lost 9 bases, and 9 bases lay between the germline ends. The germline gives CDR1 SEHNR, CDR2 FQNEAQ (reference sequence). Full variable domain (outside the CDR3, taken from reference TRBV7-9 and TRBJ2-1): DTGVSQNPRHKITKRGQNVTFRCDPISEHNRLYWYRQTLGQGPEFLTYFQNEAQLEKSRLLSDRFSAERPKGSFSTLEIQRTEQGDSAMYLCASSFSDSEQFFGPGTRLTVL.

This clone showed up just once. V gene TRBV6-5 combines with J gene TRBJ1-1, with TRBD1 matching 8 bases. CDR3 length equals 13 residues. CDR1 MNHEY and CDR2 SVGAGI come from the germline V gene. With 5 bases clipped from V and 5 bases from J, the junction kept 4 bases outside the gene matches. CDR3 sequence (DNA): TGTGCCAGCAGTCTACAGGGGGAGACTGAAGCTTTCTTT. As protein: CASSLQGETEAFF.

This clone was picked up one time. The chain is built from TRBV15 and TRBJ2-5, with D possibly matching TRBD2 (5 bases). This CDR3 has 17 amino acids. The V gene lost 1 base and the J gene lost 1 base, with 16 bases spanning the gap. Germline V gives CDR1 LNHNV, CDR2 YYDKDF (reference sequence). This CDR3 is CATSRVPQKRAQETQYF. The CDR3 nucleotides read TGTGCCACCAGCAGAGTTCCCCAAAAGAGGGCCCAAGAGACCCAGTACTTC.

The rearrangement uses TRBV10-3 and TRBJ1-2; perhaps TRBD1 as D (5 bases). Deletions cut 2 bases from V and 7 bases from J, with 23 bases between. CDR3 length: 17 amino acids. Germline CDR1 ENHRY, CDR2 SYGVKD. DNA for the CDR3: TGTGCCATCAGTGAGCCGCGCTGGCGGGCGGGGGAGGCTGGCTACACCTTC. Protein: CAISEPRWRAGEAGYTF.

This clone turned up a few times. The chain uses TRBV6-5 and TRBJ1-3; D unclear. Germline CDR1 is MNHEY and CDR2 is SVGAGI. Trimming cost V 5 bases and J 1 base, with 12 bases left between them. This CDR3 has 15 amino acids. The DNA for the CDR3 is TGTGCCAGCAGTACCTTCGGCGGGTCTGGAAACACCATATATTTT. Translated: CASSTFGGSGNTIYF.

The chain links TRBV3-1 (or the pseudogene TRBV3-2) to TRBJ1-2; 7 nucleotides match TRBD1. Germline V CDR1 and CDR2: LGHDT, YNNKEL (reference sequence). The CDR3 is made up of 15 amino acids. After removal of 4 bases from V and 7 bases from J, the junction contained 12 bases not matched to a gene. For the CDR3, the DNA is TGTGCCAGCAGCCGCGGGGACAGACTTCGTGGTGGCTACACCTTC. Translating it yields CASSRGDRLRGGYTF.

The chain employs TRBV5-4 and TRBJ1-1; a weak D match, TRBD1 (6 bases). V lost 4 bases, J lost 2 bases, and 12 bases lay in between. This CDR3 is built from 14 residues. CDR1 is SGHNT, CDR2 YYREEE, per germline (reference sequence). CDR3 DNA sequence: TGTGCCAGCAGCCAGGCAGGGGTTAACACTGAAGCTTTCTTT. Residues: CASSQAGVNTEAFF.

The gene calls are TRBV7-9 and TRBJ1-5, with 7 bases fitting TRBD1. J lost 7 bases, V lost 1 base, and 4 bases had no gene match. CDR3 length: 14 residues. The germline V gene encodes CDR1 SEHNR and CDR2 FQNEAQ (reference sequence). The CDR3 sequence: CASSLGQGGQPQHF. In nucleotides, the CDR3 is TGTGCCAGCAGCTTAGGACAGGGCGGCCAGCCCCAGCATTTT.